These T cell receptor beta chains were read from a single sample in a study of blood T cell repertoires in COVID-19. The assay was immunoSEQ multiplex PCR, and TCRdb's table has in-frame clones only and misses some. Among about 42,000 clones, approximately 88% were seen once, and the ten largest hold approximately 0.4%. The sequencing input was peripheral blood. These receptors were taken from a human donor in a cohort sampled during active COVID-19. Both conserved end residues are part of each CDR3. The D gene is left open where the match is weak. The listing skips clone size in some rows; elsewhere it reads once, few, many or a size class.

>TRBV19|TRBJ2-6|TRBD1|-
CASMGTGGLSGANVLTF
TGTGCCAGTATGGGGACAGGGGGGCTCTCTGGGGCCAACGTCCTGACTTTC
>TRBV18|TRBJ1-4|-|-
CASSKTGWKVANEKLFF
TGTGCCAGCTCAAAGACAGGTTGGAAGGTGGCTAATGAAAAACTGTTTTTT
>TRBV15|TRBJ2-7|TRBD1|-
CATSTPGTGAYEQYF
TGTGCCACCAGTACCCCCGGGACAGGGGCCTACGAGCAGTACTTC
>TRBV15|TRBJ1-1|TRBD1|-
CATSRTRQGTEAFF
TGTGCCACCAGCAGAACCCGACAGGGAACTGAAGCTTTCTTT
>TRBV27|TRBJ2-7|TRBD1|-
CASSWTGAYEQYF
TGTGCCAGCAGTTGGACAGGGGCCTACGAGCAGTACTTC
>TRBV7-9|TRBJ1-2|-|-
CASRGAGTFYTF
TGTGCCAGCAGGGGGGCAGGGACGTTTTACACCTTC
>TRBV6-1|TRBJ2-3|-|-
CASSEGGGADTQYF
TGTGCCAGCAGTGAAGGTGGGGGGGCGGATACGCAGTATTTT
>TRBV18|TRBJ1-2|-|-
CASSPESNYGYTF
TGTGCCAGCTCACCAGAGTCTAACTATGGCTACACCTTC
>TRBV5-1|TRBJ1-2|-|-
CASSQEGRSYGYTF
TGCGCCAGCAGCCAGGAAGGGAGAAGCTATGGCTACACCTTC
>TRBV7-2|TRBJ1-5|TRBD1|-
CASSSTGNSNQPQHF
TGTGCCAGCAGCTCGACAGGGAATAGCAATCAGCCCCAGCATTTT
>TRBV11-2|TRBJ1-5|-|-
CASSLANSNQPQHF
TGTGCCAGCAGCTTAGCAAATAGCAATCAGCCCCAGCATTTT
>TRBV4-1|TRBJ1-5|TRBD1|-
CASSQEGQGHQPQHF
TGCGCCAGCAGCCAAGAAGGACAGGGGCATCAGCCCCAGCATTTT
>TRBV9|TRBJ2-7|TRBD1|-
CASSVGTGGYYEQYF
TGTGCCAGCAGCGTTGGGACAGGGGGATACTACGAGCAGTACTTC
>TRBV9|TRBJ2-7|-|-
CASSVSGNTYEQYF
TGTGCCAGCAGCGTATCCGGGAACACCTACGAGCAGTACTTC
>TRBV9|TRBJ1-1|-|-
CASTGGGGNTEAFF
TGTGCCAGCACCGGAGGCGGGGGGAACACTGAAGCTTTCTTT
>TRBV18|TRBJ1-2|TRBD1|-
CASSQQGDYGYTF
TGTGCCAGCTCACAACAGGGGGACTATGGCTACACCTTC
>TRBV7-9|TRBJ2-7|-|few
CASSLAGTSDQYF
TGTGCCAGCAGCTTAGCCGGGACATCTGATCAGTACTTC
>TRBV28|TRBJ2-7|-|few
CASSSRYEQYF
TGTGCCAGCAGTTCCCGGTACGAGCAGTACTTC
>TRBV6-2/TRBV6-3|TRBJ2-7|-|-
CASSYADYEQYF
TGTGCCAGCAGTTACGCGGACTACGAGCAGTACTTC
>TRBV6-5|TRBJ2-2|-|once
CASRLLTGGGGELFF
TGTGCCAGCAGACTACTGACAGGAGGAGGCGGGGAGCTGTTTTTT
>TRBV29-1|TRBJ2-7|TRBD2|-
CSVEDPGLAGGRSYEQYF
TGCAGCGTTGAAGATCCCGGACTAGCGGGGGGTCGCTCCTACGAGCAGTACTTC
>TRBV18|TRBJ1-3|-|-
CASSPADSGNTIYF
TGTGCCAGCTCACCAGCGGACTCTGGAAACACCATATATTTT
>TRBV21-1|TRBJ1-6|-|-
CASRMTGRNSPLHF
TGTGCCAGCAGAATGACAGGTAGAAATTCACCCCTCCACTTT
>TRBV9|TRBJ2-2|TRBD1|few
CASRQGANTGELFF
TGTGCCAGCAGACAGGGGGCGAACACCGGGGAGCTGTTTTTT
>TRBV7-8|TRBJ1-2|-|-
CASSLRRGGDGYTF
TGTGCCAGCAGCCTAAGACGGGGGGGTGATGGCTACACCTTC
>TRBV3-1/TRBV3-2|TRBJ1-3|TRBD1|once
CASSQGGTGGNTIYF
TGTGCCAGCAGCCAAGGGGGGACAGGAGGAAACACCATATATTTT
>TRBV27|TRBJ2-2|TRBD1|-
CASSLSLFRDRGQNTGELFF
TGTGCCAGCAGTTTATCCCTCTTTCGAGACAGGGGGCAGAACACCGGGGAGCTGTTTTTT
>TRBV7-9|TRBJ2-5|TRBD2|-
CASSPGLAGDQETQYF
TGTGCCAGCAGCCCTGGGCTAGCGGGGGACCAAGAGACCCAGTACTTC
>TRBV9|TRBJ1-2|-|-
CASSAGGTSYGYTF
TGTGCCAGCAGCGCCGGGGGGACCTCCTATGGCTACACCTTC
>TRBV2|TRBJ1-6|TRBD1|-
CASRGDSVNSPLHF
TGTGCCAGCAGGGGGGACAGCGTTAATTCACCCCTCCACTTT
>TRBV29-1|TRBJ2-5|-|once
CSVPGEYQETQYF
TGCAGCGTCCCCGGGGAGTACCAAGAGACCCAGTACTTC
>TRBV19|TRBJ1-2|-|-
CASTLSGYGYTF
TGTGCCAGTACTCTAAGTGGTTATGGCTACACCTTC
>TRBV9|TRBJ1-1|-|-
CASSVTITKGTEAFF
TGTGCCAGCAGCGTAACGATTACAAAGGGGACTGAAGCTTTCTTT
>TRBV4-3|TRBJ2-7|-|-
CASSQVAGLYEQYF
TGCGCCAGCAGCCAAGTAGCTGGCCTCTACGAGCAGTACTTC
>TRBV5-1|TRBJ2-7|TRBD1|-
CASSLGGTAKGEQYF
TGCGCCAGCAGCTTGGGGGGGACAGCGAAGGGCGAGCAGTACTTC
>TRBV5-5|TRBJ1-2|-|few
CASSFDPGTASYGYTF
TGTGCCAGCAGCTTTGATCCCGGAACAGCCTCCTATGGCTACACCTTC
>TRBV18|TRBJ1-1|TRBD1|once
CASSPPSGGEAFF
TGTGCCAGCTCACCACCGTCAGGGGGTGAAGCTTTCTTT
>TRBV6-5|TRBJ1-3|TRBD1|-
CASSKQGNLGNTIYF
TGTGCCAGCAGTAAACAGGGGAATCTTGGAAACACCATATATTTT
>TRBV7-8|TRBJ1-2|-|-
CASSLGEGREGPNYGYTF
TGTGCCAGCAGCTTAGGGGAGGGGCGCGAGGGGCCAAACTATGGCTACACCTTC
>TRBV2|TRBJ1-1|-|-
CASSEDWGLKTEAFF
TGTGCCAGCAGTGAAGATTGGGGGCTGAAGACTGAAGCTTTCTTT